Below are 19 T cell receptor beta chains sequenced from a single sample in a study of cytomegalovirus exposure and HLA in healthy donors. It was with 60 Vbeta and 13 Jbeta primers that the PCR ran. Assay used: immunoSEQ multiplex PCR; TCRdb lists only in-frame clones, some missing. The sample has about 120,000 clones; approximately 82% are singletons. The sample comprised PBMCs. The receptor source for this set is a man aged 18-30 years in good health and CMV-seropositive.

CDR3 in amino acids: CAIGTSGGGTEAFF. CDR3 coding DNA: TGTGCCATCGGGACATCGGGGGGGGGTACTGAAGCTTTCTTT. This chain connects TRBV10-3 to TRBJ1-1; perhaps TRBD1 as D (6 bases). This CDR3 is 14 amino acids long. Germline V CDR1 and CDR2: ENHRY, SYGVKD. V was clipped by 8 bases and J by 5 bases, with 18 bases between them.

The V call is TRBV10-3, the J call TRBJ1-3; 9 bases map to TRBD1. Germline V gives CDR1 ENHRY, CDR2 SYGVKD. V lost 10 bases, J lost 5 bases, and 6 bases stayed unmatched. The CDR3 consists of 13 residues. The CDR3 sequence: CATLDRGRNTIYF. The CDR3 DNA sequence: TGTGCCACCCTAGACAGGGGGAGAAACACCATATATTTT.

The chain joins TRBV12-2 to TRBJ2-5; the table names TRBD1, a call not compared with the DNA. TRBV12-2 is a documented pseudogene. The CDR3 runs to 15 residues. CDR3 protein: CASRHTRGRQETQYF. CDR3 bases: TGTGCAAGTCGCCACACCAGGGGGCGACAAGAGACCCAGTACTTC.

This sequence joins TRBV5-1 and TRBJ2-1; perhaps TRBD1 as D (6 bases). Germline values: CDR1 SGHRS, CDR2 YFSETQ. The V gene lost 0 bases and the J gene lost 8 bases, with 9 bases spanning the gap. This CDR3 spans 13 amino acids. The CDR3 bases are TGCGCCAGCAGCTTGGCAGGGGCCCATGAGCAGTTCTTC. This gives the protein CASSLAGAHEQFF.

The V and J genes are TRBV30 and TRBJ2-1; 12 nucleotides line up with TRBD2. J lost 5 bases, V lost 4 bases, and 6 bases had no gene match. Germline CDR1 GTSNPN, CDR2 SVGIG (reference sequence). The length of the CDR3 is 15 residues. CDR3 in amino acids: CAWIYRLAGDNEQFF. The CDR3 nucleotides read TGTGCCTGGATATATAGACTAGCGGGGGACAATGAGCAGTTCTTC.

V usage is TRBV10-2 and J usage is TRBJ2-5; 13 bases are a match to TRBD2. With V trimmed by 7 bases and J by 3 bases, 5 bases remained unmatched. In germline, CDR1 is WSHSY, CDR2 SAAADI. This CDR3 comprises 15 residues. The CDR3 DNA is TGCGCCAGCACCCTGGGACTAGCGGGGAAAGAGACCCAGTACTTC. The encoded protein is CASTLGLAGKETQYF.

V gene TRBV29-1 combines with J gene TRBJ2-1; D is possibly TRBD2 (5 bases). The CDR3 is 13 amino acids. Germline V gives CDR1 SQVTM, CDR2 ANQGSEA. Between the trimmed V and J ends, which lost 1 base and 1 base, there was a span of 5 bases. CDR3 amino acids: CSVEGGSYNEQFF. For the CDR3, the DNA is TGCAGCGTTGAAGGAGGGTCCTACAATGAGCAGTTCTTC.

The chain has TRBV6-6 and TRBJ1-5, with a tentative D call TRBD1 (6 bases). CDR1 is MNHNY, CDR2 SVGAGI, per germline (reference sequence). The CDR3 is 14 amino acids. Trimming took 6 bases from V and 6 from J, leaving 15 bases between them. Here the CDR3 reads CASSTGSKGQPQHF. CDR3 nucleotide sequence: TGTGCCAGCAGCACAGGGTCCAAGGGTCAGCCCCAGCATTTT.

The chain is built from TRBV6-4 and TRBJ1-1; D is unclear. The CDR3 covers 13 residues. V shed 4 bases and J shed 3 bases, with 9 bases lying between them. CDR1 MRHNA and CDR2 SNTAGT come from the germline V gene. The CDR3: CASSVGLHTEAFF. DNA of the CDR3: TGTGCCAGCAGTGTGGGCCTACACACTGAAGCTTTCTTT.

The chain recombines TRBV28 with TRBJ2-5, with no clear D. Germline CDR1 reads MDHEN; CDR2 reads SYDVKM. The V gene lost 2 bases and the J gene lost 2 bases, with 9 bases spanning the gap. The CDR3 has 14 amino acids. The CDR3 sequence: CASSLLVQQETQYF. For the CDR3, the DNA is TGTGCCAGCAGTTTACTGGTCCAGCAAGAGACCCAGTACTTC.

This chain links TRBV27 with TRBJ2-5, with TRBD2 matching 8 bases. This CDR3 has 14 amino acids. From germline, CDR1 is MNHEY and CDR2 SMNVEV (reference sequence). With 8 bases clipped from V and 4 bases from J, the junction kept 9 bases outside the gene matches. Here the CDR3 reads CASRGGTRIETQYF. The CDR3 coding sequence is TGTGCCAGCCGAGGCGGGACTAGGATAGAGACCCAGTACTTC.

The chain is built from TRBV19 and TRBJ1-4, with D perhaps TRBD1 (5 bases). Germline loops: CDR1 LNHDA, CDR2 SQIVND (reference sequence). V was shortened by 1 base and J by 2 bases, with 8 bases between the two germline ends. The CDR3 has 15 residues. CDR3 DNA sequence: TGTGCCAGTAGTATAGGAGCAGGGACTAATGAAAAACTGTTTTTT. This codes for CASSIGAGTNEKLFF.

The V call is TRBV19, the J call TRBJ2-7; 10 nucleotides line up with TRBD1. J was trimmed by 2 bases and V by 8 bases; bases with no gene match: 15. This CDR3 has 17 residues. The germline CDR1 and CDR2 sequences are LNHDA and SQIVND (reference sequence). The CDR3 loop reads CASFGTGEDGGPYEQYF. The CDR3, as DNA: TGTGCCAGTTTCGGGACAGGGGAAGATGGAGGTCCCTACGAGCAGTACTTC. Looking up the rest from reference TRBV19 and TRBJ2-7 gives the full variable domain: DGGITQSPKYLFRKEGQNVTLSCEQNLNHDAMYWYRQDPGQGLRLIYYSQIVNDFQKGDIAEGYSVSREKKESFPLTVTSAQKNPTAFYLCASFGTGEDGGPYEQYFGPGTRLTVT.

This clone was seen once. This chain connects TRBV5-1 to TRBJ2-7, with a weak D call TRBD2 (6 bases). There are 14 residues in the CDR3. V was pared by 5 bases and J by 4 bases, with 16 bases between. Germline assignment: CDR1 SGHRS and CDR2 YFSETQ. The CDR3 sequence is CASRRLTGVYEQYF. As DNA, the CDR3 is TGCGCCAGCAGGAGATTGACGGGAGTTTACGAGCAGTACTTC.

V usage is TRBV15 and J usage is TRBJ1-5; unclear D gene. CDR1 and CDR2 (germline): LNHNV, YYDKDF (reference sequence). Between the trimmed V and J ends, which lost 6 bases and 1 base, there was a span of 7 bases. CDR3 length: 13 amino acids. As DNA, the CDR3 is TGTGCCACCAGAGCCGAAAGCAATCAGCCCCAGCATTTT. Residues: CATRAESNQPQHF. Drawing the rest from reference TRBV15 and TRBJ1-5, the complete variable domain is DAMVIQNPRYQVTQFGKPVTLSCSQTLNHNVMYWYQQKSSQAPKLLFHYYDKDFNNEADTPDNFQSRRPNTSFCFLDIRSPGLGDTAMYLCATRAESNQPQHFGDGTRLSIL.

This clone was observed a handful of times. This sequence joins TRBV7-2 and TRBJ1-5; D uncertain. The CDR3 runs to 11 residues. Between the trimmed V and J ends, which lost 11 bases and 6 bases, there was a span of 11 bases. Germline values: CDR1 SGHTA, CDR2 FQGNSA. In DNA form, the CDR3 reads TGTGCCTTTGTTCGGGGTCAGCCCCAGCATTTT. This translates into CAFVRGQPQHF.

The chain combines TRBV27 with TRBJ1-5; D may be TRBD1 (5 bases). V was trimmed by 5 bases and J by 3 bases, leaving 11 bases between them. The CDR3 runs to 14 residues. The germline V gene has CDR1 MNHEY and CDR2 SMNVEV (reference sequence). The DNA for the CDR3 is TGTGCCAGCAGTCCTGACAGAGCCAATCAGCCCCAGCATTTT. Translation: CASSPDRANQPQHF.

The chain couples TRBV7-2 to TRBJ2-5; TRBD2 matches 9 bases. This CDR3 has 14 amino acids. V dropped 4 bases and J dropped 5; count of bases not matched to a gene: 5. Germline V gene sequence: CDR1 SGHTA, CDR2 FQGNSA. CDR3 sequence (DNA): TGTGCCAGCAGCTATGCCAGCGGGGGGGAGACCCAGTACTTC. Its translation: CASSYASGGETQYF.

The chain combines TRBV18 with TRBJ2-7, with unresolved D. The CDR3 covers 13 residues. V was shortened by 0 bases and J by 6 bases, with 9 bases between the two germline ends. Looked up from germline, CDR1 is KGHSH and CDR2 is LQKENI. CDR3 sequence reads: CASSPPFGSEQYF. CDR3 DNA sequence: TGTGCCAGCTCACCACCATTCGGTTCCGAGCAGTACTTC.